This T cell receptor beta chain was identified in a study of T cell responses to AZD1222 COVID-19 vaccine. Findings of the study overall: Regions 160-218 and 743-854 dominated among vaccine-associated CD4 TCRs spanning spike.

Data came from immunoSEQ multiplex PCR; TCRdb stores just in-frame clones and leaves some out. The sample lists about 150,000 clones; roughly 92% were seen once. CDR1 is SGHAT and CDR2 is FQNNGV in the germline V gene. After removal of 0 bases from V and 0 bases from J, the junction contained 3 bases not matched to a gene. The CDR3 extends over 16 amino acids. Concerning this clone itself: Its specificity is not known.

The rearrangement links TRBV11-2 to TRBJ2-7; 9 bases line up with TRBD2. The material was peripheral blood, obtained on day 0 of AZD1222 vaccination. This clonotype originated in an adult in good health. Written as DNA, the CDR3 is TGTGCCAGCAGCTTAGAAGCGGGAGGTTCCTCCTACGAGCAGTACTTC. Amino acids: CASSLEAGGSSYEQYF.